A single sample gave rise to the 17 T cell receptor beta chains below, sequenced in a study of patients and donors after allogeneic stem cell transplantation. TCRdb processed the RT-PCR reads anew with MiXCR; each CDR3 protein has one entry. The sample includes 800,000 to 1,000,000 distinct CDR3 sequences, 18% of them seen just once. Sequencing was performed on blood, either unsorted or a sorted T cell fraction (not recorded which). All receptors come from a human donor who was either an allogeneic HSCT recipient or a stem cell or donor lymphocyte infusion donor (not recorded which). It is not recorded whose cells these are; they may come from a transplant donor.

Only a few counts were recorded for this clonotype. V gene TRBV12-3 or TRBV12-4 combines with J gene TRBJ2-7, with a possible D match to TRBD2 (7 bases). This CDR3 spans 16 amino acids. Between the trimmed V and J ends, which lost 2 bases and 1 base, there was a span of 15 bases. As DNA, the CDR3 is TGTGCCAGCAGTTTAAATATCGGGGGGCCATCCTACGAGCAGTACTTC. Amino acid sequence: CASSLNIGGPSYEQYF.

This clonotype occurred a few times. The chain couples TRBV5-1 to TRBJ1-5; TRBD1 agrees at 9 bases. The CDR3 has 15 amino acids. CDR1 is SGHRS and CDR2 is YFSETQ in the germline V gene. The ends lost 1 base at V and 6 bases at J; junction bases unmatched: 5. Written as DNA, the CDR3 is TGCGCCAGCAGCTTGTGGTCGGGACAGGGTCAGCCCCAGCATTTT. Translation gives CASSLWSGQGQPQHF. Drawing the rest from reference TRBV5-1 and TRBJ1-5, the complete variable domain is KAGVTQTPRYLIKTRGQQVTLSCSPISGHRSVSWYQQTPGQGLQFLFEYFSETQRNKGNFPGRFSGRQFSNSRSEMNVSTLELGDSALYLCASSLWSGQGQPQHFGDGTRLSIL.

The sample holds a few counts of this clonotype. The V call is TRBV3-1, the J call TRBJ2-1; D may correspond to TRBD1 or TRBD2 (5 bases each). The germline V and J ends were trimmed by 2 bases and 10 bases, with 15 bases remaining between them. This CDR3 comprises 14 residues. Germline loops: CDR1 LGHDT, CDR2 YNNKEL (reference sequence). CDR3 coding DNA: TGTGCCAGCAGCCAATCCCCCGGGGCAAGGGAGCAGTTCTTC. It specifies CASSQSPGAREQFF.

There are many counts of this clonotype. This chain uses TRBV12-3 or TRBV12-4 with TRBJ2-7, with 7 bases fitting TRBD1. The trim removed 4 bases at V and 2 bases at J, leaving 2 bases unmatched. The CDR3 extends over 13 amino acids. CDR3 loop: CASSWGQTYEQYF. In DNA, the CDR3 is TGTGCCAGCAGTTGGGGACAGACCTACGAGCAGTACTTC.

This clonotype has a handful of counts. The CDR3 loop is CSAEQGLGGYTF. CDR3 bases: TGCAGCGCAGAACAGGGGTTAGGTGGCTACACCTTC. This chain joins TRBV29-1 and TRBJ1-2; 7 bases match TRBD1. V shed 7 bases, J shed 7 bases, and the junction held 9 bases outside the gene matches. The germline V gene has CDR1 SQVTM and CDR2 ANQGSEA. This CDR3 has 12 amino acids.

This clonotype was found a few times. This chain links TRBV5-1 with TRBJ1-2; TRBD1 matches at 8 bases. Germline values: CDR1 SGHRS, CDR2 YFSETQ. V dropped 1 base and J dropped 4; count of bases not matched to a gene: 12. The CDR3 totals 17 residues. CDR3 nucleotides: TGCGCCAGCAGCTTGTTTGCAATTGCCCAGGGGGCCTATGGCTACACCTTC. Its protein product is CASSLFAIAQGAYGYTF.

This clonotype came up many times. The V and J genes are TRBV12-3 or TRBV12-4 and TRBJ1-2; 9 nucleotides line up with TRBD1. The CDR3 is 15 amino acids. V trimming: 5 bases; J trimming: 2 bases; junction bases outside the gene matches: 6. CDR3 nucleotides: TGTGCCAGCAGTCCCTGGGACAGGGCCAACTATGGCTACACCTTC. It encodes CASSPWDRANYGYTF.

In its sample, this clonotype was seen a few times. V and J are TRBV20-1 and TRBJ1-1; D is unclear. Trimming left V 7 bases short and J 7 bases short, with 16 bases between. The CDR3 contains 12 residues. Germline values: CDR1 DFQATT, CDR2 SNEGSKA (reference sequence). The CDR3 nucleotides are TGCAGTGTCCCCTTAGGGTTTGGTGAAGCTTTCTTT. Its protein product is CSVPLGFGEAFF.

V gene TRBV4-3 combines with J gene TRBJ1-5; perhaps TRBD1 as D (5 bases). The CDR3 sequence is 16 residues long. The V and J ends lost 0 bases and 6 bases respectively, with 15 bases between them. The germline V gene has CDR1 LGHNA and CDR2 YSLEER. The CDR3 reads CASSQDRSGDGQPQHF. CDR3 sequence (DNA): TGCGCCAGCAGCCAAGATAGATCGGGGGACGGTCAGCCCCAGCATTTT.

The rearrangement joins TRBV2 to TRBJ2-5; no reliable D call. The CDR3 sequence is 13 residues long. CDR1 and CDR2 (germline): SNHLY, FYNNEI. V was shortened by 4 bases and J by 4 bases, with 10 bases between the two germline ends. The CDR3 DNA reads TGTGCCAGCAGTGGAGGCCTACCAGAGACCCAGTACTTC. This encodes CASSGGLPETQYF.

The chain combines TRBV5-5 with TRBJ2-1, with a weak D call TRBD1 (7 bases). This CDR3 comprises 14 residues. Germline V gene sequence: CDR1 SGHKS, CDR2 YYEKEE (reference sequence). Trimming cost V 1 base and J 9 bases, with 14 bases left between them. In nucleotides, the CDR3 is TGTGCCAGCAGCTTGTCCTGGCGGGACAGTGAGCAGTTCTTC. Translated: CASSLSWRDSEQFF.

This clonotype was recorded only once. The chain couples TRBV7-9 to TRBJ1-1, with 10 positions matching TRBD1. J was trimmed by 7 bases and V by 5 bases; bases with no gene match: 7. The germline CDR1 and CDR2 sequences are SEHNR and FQNEAQ (reference sequence). The CDR3 length is 14 residues. The CDR3 protein is CASSLGTGAGEAFF. Written as DNA, the CDR3 is TGTGCCAGCAGCCTAGGGACAGGGGCGGGTGAAGCTTTCTTT.

The genes are TRBV6-5 and TRBJ1-2, with TRBD1 matching 9 bases. Germline V gene lookup returns CDR1 MNHEY and CDR2 SVGAGI. This CDR3 is 16 amino acids long. V lost 0 bases and J lost 2; bases outside the gene matches: 4. CDR3 in DNA: TGTGCCAGCAGTTACTCGGGGACAGGGATCAACTATGGCTACACCTTC. This translates into CASSYSGTGINYGYTF.

This clonotype has ten or more counts. Written as DNA, the CDR3 is TGTGCCAGCAGCTCTAGTCGACAGGGGAATGAGCAGTTCTTC. Its translation is CASSSSRQGNEQFF. V and J are TRBV12-3 or TRBV12-4 and TRBJ2-1; 8 bases align to TRBD1. CDR3 size: 14 residues. V was pared by 6 bases and J by 7 bases, with 8 bases of the junction left unmatched.

The chain employs TRBV29-1 and TRBJ2-7, with 12 bases fitting TRBD1. In germline, CDR1 is SQVTM, CDR2 ANQGSEA. The CDR3 totals 14 residues. The junction had 5 bases not matched to a gene; V was cut back by 6 bases and J by 2 bases. Here the CDR3 reads CSVGTGGSTYEQYF. The CDR3 DNA reads TGCAGCGTAGGGACAGGGGGCAGTACCTACGAGCAGTACTTC.

This clonotype was found once. The V call is TRBV27, the J call TRBJ2-2, with D perhaps matching TRBD1 or TRBD2 (5 bases each). The CDR3 consists of 13 residues. The V and J ends lost 10 bases and 6 bases respectively, with 15 bases between them. Germline V gene lookup returns CDR1 MNHEY and CDR2 SMNVEV (reference sequence). CDR3 in amino acids: CATPRGLAGELFF. The CDR3, as DNA: TGTGCCACCCCGAGGGGTTTGGCCGGGGAGCTGTTTTTT.

To note about this clonotype: This CDR3 fails to terminate in the conserved phenylalanine or tryptophan, so it likely reflects a read error. This chain uses TRBV6-1 with TRBJ1-5; D not certain. Germline assignment: CDR1 MNHNS and CDR2 SASEGT. The CDR3 spans 14 residues. The V end lost 6 bases, the J end lost 4 bases, and 13 bases lay between the germline ends. The CDR3 nucleotides are TGTGCCAGCAGCTTGAGGTTTTCGAATCAGCCCCAGCATTTA. It specifies CASSLRFSNQPQHL.